These T cell receptor beta chains were read from a single sample in a study of siplizumab effects on memory and regulatory T cells. Using immunoSEQ multiplex PCR, the repertoire was profiled, and TCRdb retains in-frame clones only, with some absent. The table lists approximately 100,000 clones, approximately 92% of them singletons. Material for sequencing was non-Treg CD4+ T cells sorted from blood. These receptors were taken from a human donor in good health. The CDR3 runs from the conserved cysteine through the conserved F or W. D genes are given only for firm matches. Rows give clone size only sometimes, using once, few, many, or a class for an expanded clone.

V	D	J	size	CDR3	DNA
TRBV18	NA	TRBJ1-1	few	CASSPLSENTEAFF	TGTGCCAGCTCACCACTCTCAGAGAACACTGAAGCTTTCTTT
TRBV28	NA	TRBJ2-4	NA	CASSLGGAAKNIQYF	TGTGCCAGCAGTTTGGGGGGCGCCGCCAAAAACATTCAGTACTTC
TRBV6-5	NA	TRBJ1-2	NA	CASSSPSVGYTF	TGTGCCAGCAGTTCTCCCAGCGTTGGCTACACCTTC
TRBV5-4	NA	TRBJ1-5	NA	CASSSGLGGFQPQHF	TGTGCCAGCAGCTCCGGGCTGGGGGGCTTTCAGCCCCAGCATTTT
TRBV7-9	NA	TRBJ1-5	NA	CASSPGGLQPQHF	TGTGCCAGCAGCCCGGGGGGTCTGCAGCCCCAGCATTTT
TRBV7-9	NA	TRBJ1-3	NA	CASSLSASKNTIYF	TGTGCCAGCAGCTTATCGGCAAGCAAAAACACCATATATTTT
TRBV7-8	NA	TRBJ2-7	NA	CASSFATRQGVHEQYF	TGTGCCAGCAGCTTCGCCACTCGGCAGGGCGTCCACGAGCAGTACTTC
TRBV7-9	NA	TRBJ1-2	NA	CASSFRPNYGYTF	TGTGCCAGCAGCTTCCGACCTAACTATGGCTACACCTTC
TRBV19	NA	TRBJ2-7	NA	CASRDLPSYEQYF	TGTGCCAGTCGGGATCTCCCCTCCTACGAGCAGTACTTC
TRBV7-9	TRBD1	TRBJ2-7	NA	CASSSTGTEQYF	TGTGCCAGCAGCTCGACAGGGACCGAGCAGTACTTC
TRBV19	TRBD1	TRBJ1-1	few	CASSRDRVNTEAFF	TGTGCCAGTAGTAGGGACAGGGTGAACACTGAAGCTTTCTTT
TRBV15	TRBD2	TRBJ2-7	NA	CATSKQRGGFSYEQYF	TGTGCCACCAGCAAACAACGGGGAGGGTTTTCCTACGAGCAGTACTTC
TRBV6-1	TRBD2	TRBJ2-7	NA	CASSERTSGAPYEQYF	TGTGCCAGCAGTGAACGGACTAGCGGGGCTCCCTACGAGCAGTACTTC
TRBV9	TRBD1	TRBJ2-5	NA	CASSHPGTGAETQYF	TGTGCCAGCAGCCACCCCGGGACAGGGGCAGAGACCCAGTACTTC
TRBV28	TRBD1	TRBJ1-1	NA	CASRRDRGGPEAFF	TGTGCCAGCAGGCGGGACAGGGGTGGCCCTGAAGCTTTCTTT
TRBV19	TRBD1	TRBJ1-1	NA	CASTDAGGNLEAFF	TGTGCCAGTACCGATGCAGGGGGCAACCTCGAAGCTTTCTTT
TRBV29-1	TRBD1	TRBJ1-1	NA	CSVTQTGDTEAFF	TGCAGCGTCACTCAGACAGGGGACACTGAAGCTTTCTTT
TRBV15	TRBD1	TRBJ2-1	NA	CATSRVGGQGRYEQFF	TGTGCCACCAGCAGAGTTGGGGGACAGGGGAGGTATGAGCAGTTCTTC
TRBV30	TRBD1	TRBJ1-2	once	CAWRTGQGLFF	TGTGCCTGGAGGACGGGACAGGGGCTCTTCTTC
TRBV13	NA	TRBJ2-7	NA	CASSPSSYEQYF	TGTGCCAGCAGCCCCAGCTCCTACGAGCAGTACTTC
TRBV29-1	NA	TRBJ1-4	NA	CSVDGGANEKLFF	TGCAGCGTTGACGGGGGGGCTAATGAAAAACTGTTTTTT
TRBV6-1	NA	TRBJ2-1	once	CASSGKVFYNEQFF	TGTGCCAGCAGCGGTAAGGTGTTTTACAATGAGCAGTTCTTC
TRBV6-1	TRBD1	TRBJ1-3	NA	CASYRGPGGNTIYF	TGTGCCAGTTACAGGGGGCCAGGTGGAAACACCATATATTTT
TRBV25-1	NA	TRBJ1-1	NA	CASHPPTGRVGSSTEAFF	TGTGCCAGCCATCCCCCGACGGGCAGGGTCGGGTCGAGCACTGAAGCTTTCTTT
TRBV7-2	TRBD1	TRBJ1-5	NA	CASSPRTGYSNQPQHF	TGTGCCAGCAGCCCCCGGACAGGGTATAGCAATCAGCCCCAGCATTTT
TRBV9	NA	TRBJ2-1	NA	CASSVGWGAAYEQFF	TGTGCCAGCAGCGTAGGCTGGGGGGCCGCGTATGAGCAGTTCTTC
TRBV4-3	NA	TRBJ1-3	NA	CASSQERSSGNTIYF	TGCGCCAGCAGCCAAGAACGGAGCTCTGGAAACACCATATATTTT
TRBV14	NA	TRBJ2-4	NA	CASSQGWAKNIQYF	TGTGCCAGCAGCCAGGGGTGGGCCAAAAACATTCAGTACTTC
TRBV4-2	NA	TRBJ1-4	once	CASSQERQYNEKLFF	TGTGCCAGCAGCCAAGAGCGGCAGTATAATGAAAAACTGTTTTTT
TRBV5-8	NA	TRBJ1-6	NA	CASRYPGISPLHF	TGTGCCAGCAGGTATCCAGGGATTTCACCCCTCCACTTT
TRBV5-1	TRBD1	TRBJ2-5	NA	CASSPGTVRETQYF	TGCGCCAGCAGCCCGGGGACAGTCCGAGAGACCCAGTACTTC
TRBV28	TRBD2	TRBJ2-7	NA	CASLGTAGAYEQYF	TGTGCCAGCCTCGGGACGGCGGGAGCCTACGAGCAGTACTTC
TRBV2	NA	TRBJ1-5	NA	CASSRGGNQPQHF	TGTGCCAGCAGCCGTGGGGGCAATCAGCCCCAGCATTTT
TRBV18	NA	TRBJ1-1	NA	CASSPRSNTEAFF	TGTGCCAGCTCACCCCGATCGAACACTGAAGCTTTCTTT
TRBV7-2	TRBD1	TRBJ1-5	NA	CASSLQGNQPQHF	TGTGCCAGCAGCCTACAGGGGAATCAGCCCCAGCATTTT
TRBV2	NA	TRBJ1-2	few	CASMRTYGYTF	TGTGCCAGCATGAGGACCTATGGCTACACCTTC
TRBV2	NA	TRBJ2-7	few	CAGGGRSYEQYF	TGTGCCGGGGGGGGCAGAAGCTACGAGCAGTACTTC
TRBV6-5	NA	TRBJ1-6	NA	CASSLSGTFTSPLHF	TGTGCCAGCAGCTTGTCCGGGACCTTCACTTCACCCCTCCACTTT
TRBV2	NA	TRBJ1-5	NA	CASSEGVQPQHF	TGTGCCAGCAGTGAGGGGGTCCAGCCCCAGCATTTT
TRBV5-1	NA	TRBJ1-1	few	CASSLQGGNTEAFF	TGCGCCAGCAGCTTACAGGGAGGGAACACTGAAGCTTTCTTT
TRBV27	NA	TRBJ2-3	NA	CASSLVAGTDTQYF	TGTGCCAGCAGTTTAGTTGCGGGCACAGATACGCAGTATTTT
TRBV7-3	TRBD2	TRBJ2-5	NA	CASSPSSGGWETQYF	TGTGCCAGCAGCCCCTCTAGCGGGGGGTGGGAGACCCAGTACTTC
TRBV2	NA	TRBJ2-1	NA	CASSDPGSYNEQFF	TGTGCCAGCAGTGACCCGGGATCCTACAATGAGCAGTTCTTC
TRBV5-1	NA	TRBJ1-3	NA	CASRDLSGNTIYF	TGCGCCAGCAGGGACCTCTCTGGAAACACCATATATTTT
TRBV5-4	NA	TRBJ2-3	NA	CASSPWQGTDTQYF	TGTGCCAGCAGCCCCTGGCAGGGCACAGATACGCAGTATTTT
TRBV4-2	NA	TRBJ1-5	NA	CASSQDLDSSNQPQHF	TGTGCCAGCAGCCAAGATCTGGACAGTAGCAATCAGCCCCAGCATTTT
TRBV18	NA	TRBJ2-5	NA	CASSPPFELGKTQYF	TGTGCCAGCTCACCACCGTTTGAGTTGGGAAAGACCCAGTACTTC
TRBV5-1	TRBD1	TRBJ1-2	NA	CASSSGTGVYGYTF	TGCGCCAGCAGCTCCGGGACAGGGGTTTATGGCTACACCTTC
TRBV12-5	NA	TRBJ1-1	NA	CASGLDTTGLMNTEAFF	TGTGCTAGTGGTTTGGATACGACAGGACTAATGAACACTGAAGCTTTCTTT
TRBV18	NA	TRBJ1-2	NA	CASSPQNRDLGGGYTF	TGTGCCAGCTCACCACAGAACAGGGACCTCGGGGGTGGCTACACCTTC
TRBV19	NA	TRBJ1-3	NA	CASSPDISGNTIYF	TGTGCCAGTAGTCCGGACATCTCTGGAAACACCATATATTTT
TRBV7-6	NA	TRBJ2-7	NA	CASSPSRGSYEQYF	TGTGCCAGCAGCCCCTCAAGGGGGAGCTACGAGCAGTACTTC
TRBV7-2	NA	TRBJ2-6	NA	CASSLVVSSGANVLTF	TGTGCCAGCAGCTTAGTGGTCAGCTCTGGGGCCAACGTCCTGACTTTC
TRBV19	TRBD2	TRBJ2-3	NA	CASSTLQRGSTDTQYF	TGTGCCAGTAGTACCCTCCAGCGGGGATCCACAGATACGCAGTATTTT
TRBV2	NA	TRBJ2-6	once	CASSDNSGANVLTF	TGTGCCAGCAGTGACAACTCTGGGGCCAACGTCCTGACTTTC